The sequence of this T cell receptor (beta chain) was determined in a study of cytomegalovirus exposure and HLA in healthy donors. On the study more broadly: Among the approximately 400 donors who were genotyped, roughly 86% fell in the genetic ancestry cluster that is associated with self-reported Caucasian donors. Study-level points and caveats: Immune exposure information comprised only CMV serostatus. Most TCR sequences were seen very rarely across donors, but some public TCRs occurred in many. Per published reports, the classifier diagnosed cytomegalovirus status with high specificity and sensitivity.

Trimming took 3 bases from V and 4 from J; bases not matched to a gene: 8. The CDR3 length is 15 residues. From germline, CDR1 is SGDLS and CDR2 YYNGEE. 13 Jbeta primers and 60 Vbeta primers were used for the PCR. The method was immunoSEQ multiplex PCR; TCRdb's version includes in-frame clones alone and lacks a portion of them. The sample shows 150,000 to 250,000 clones, around 77% of them seen only once. Notes on this clone: What it binds is unknown.

The genes are TRBV9 and TRBJ2-5; 8 bases agree with TRBD1. This TCR derives from a man younger than 45 in good health and CMV-seronegative. Sequenced sample: PBMCs. Here the CDR3 reads CASSASGTGRETQYF. In DNA, the CDR3 is TGTGCCAGCAGCGCCTCCGGGACAGGCAGAGAGACCCAGTACTTC.